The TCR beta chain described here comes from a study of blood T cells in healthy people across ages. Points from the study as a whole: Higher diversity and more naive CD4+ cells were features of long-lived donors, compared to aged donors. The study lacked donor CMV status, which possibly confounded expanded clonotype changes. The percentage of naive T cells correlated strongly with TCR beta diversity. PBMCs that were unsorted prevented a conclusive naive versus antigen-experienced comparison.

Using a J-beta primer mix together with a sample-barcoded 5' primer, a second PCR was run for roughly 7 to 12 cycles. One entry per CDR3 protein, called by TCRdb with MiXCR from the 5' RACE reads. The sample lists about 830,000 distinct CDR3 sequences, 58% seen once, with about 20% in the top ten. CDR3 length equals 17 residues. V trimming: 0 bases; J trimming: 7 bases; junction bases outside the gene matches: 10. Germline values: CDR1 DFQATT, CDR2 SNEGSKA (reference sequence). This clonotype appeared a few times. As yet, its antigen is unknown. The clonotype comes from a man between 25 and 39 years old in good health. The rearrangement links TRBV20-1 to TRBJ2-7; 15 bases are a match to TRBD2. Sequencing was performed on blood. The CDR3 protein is CSARDSGLAGGGSEQYF. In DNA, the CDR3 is TGCAGTGCTAGAGATAGTGGACTAGCGGGGGGGGGAAGTGAGCAGTACTTC.